Presented here are 28 T cell receptor beta chains from one specimen sequenced in a study of cytomegalovirus exposure and HLA in healthy donors. Generated by immunoSEQ multiplex PCR, the TCRdb table keeps only in-frame clones and is missing some. This table holds 200,000 or so clones, 84% found once. The sequenced material came from PBMCs. Receptors originate from a woman younger than 45 in good health and CMV-seropositive.

The chain recombines TRBV5-4 with TRBJ2-5; tentative D call: TRBD1 (5 bases). Germline V gives CDR1 SGHNT, CDR2 YYREEE (reference sequence). V was trimmed by 0 bases and J by 4 bases, leaving 7 bases between them. The CDR3 has 13 amino acids. In DNA, the CDR3 is TGTGCCAGCAGCTTGGGACAGATAGAGACCCAGTACTTC. Translating gives CASSLGQIETQYF.

The chain joins TRBV5-4 to TRBJ2-2; no definite D call. In germline, CDR1 is SGHNT, CDR2 YYREEE (reference sequence). The germline V and J ends were trimmed by 4 bases and 3 bases, with 13 bases remaining between them. This CDR3 contains 15 residues. The CDR3 bases are TGTGCCAGCAGCCGGGTCCCCATTGACACCGGGGAGCTGTTTTTT. This sequence encodes CASSRVPIDTGELFF.

V and J are TRBV5-4 and TRBJ2-7; 13 bases match TRBD2. The CDR3 loop spans 16 amino acids. Germline V gene sequence: CDR1 SGHNT, CDR2 YYREEE (reference sequence). Trimming removed 2 bases from V and 5 bases from J; junction bases left unmatched: 7. This CDR3 reads CASSFVQGLAGNEQYF. DNA for the CDR3: TGTGCCAGCAGCTTTGTGCAGGGACTAGCGGGAAACGAGCAGTACTTC.

This clone is a singleton in its sample. The rearrangement joins TRBV6-5 to TRBJ1-1; the D is unclear. Germline V gene data show CDR1 as MNHEY and CDR2 as SVGAGI. V was pared by 6 bases and J by 1 base, with 9 bases between. The CDR3 sequence is 13 residues long. DNA for the CDR3: TGTGCCAGCAGGAGACTTAGGAACACTGAAGCTTTCTTT. Amino acids: CASRRLRNTEAFF.

This clone is a singleton in its sample. The V gene is TRBV28, the J gene TRBJ1-4, with a weak D call TRBD1 (6 bases). The length of the CDR3 is 16 residues. V dropped 6 bases and J dropped 6 bases, with 20 bases sitting between them. Looked up from germline, CDR1 is MDHEN and CDR2 is SYDVKM. In DNA, the CDR3 is TGTGCCAGCAGAAACCTCAACAGGGTTGGGCATGAAAAACTGTTTTTT. Residues: CASRNLNRVGHEKLFF. Variable domain in full (rest from reference TRBV28 and TRBJ1-4): DVKVTQSSRYLVKRTGEKVFLECVQDMDHENMFWYRQDPGLGLRLIYFSYDVKMKEKGDIPEGYSVSREKKERFSLILESASTNQTSMYLCASRNLNRVGHEKLFFGSGTQLSVL.

Here the CDR3 DNA reads TGTGCCACCAGCAAAAGCGGACCTAAAGAGACCCAGTACTTC. Residues: CATSKSGPKETQYF. The chain joins TRBV15 to TRBJ2-5, with a tentative D call TRBD2 (5 bases). The CDR3 totals 14 residues. CDR1 and CDR2 from the germline V gene are LNHNV and YYDKDF (reference sequence). Trimming stripped 4 bases from V and 3 bases from J, with 12 bases between.

This chain connects TRBV29-1 to TRBJ2-3, with 8 bases identical to TRBD1. Unmatched junction bases numbered 8, after V lost 7 bases and J lost 2 bases. Germline V gene sequence: CDR1 SQVTM, CDR2 ANQGSEA. This CDR3 region has 14 residues. CDR3 in DNA: TGCAGCGCCGTACGACAGGGGATCACAGATACGCAGTATTTT. This gives the protein CSAVRQGITDTQYF.

The chain has TRBV6-5 and TRBJ2-3, with D unresolved. CDR3 length: 12 residues. Deletions cut 6 bases from V and 5 bases from J, with 9 bases between. Germline CDR1 is MNHEY and CDR2 is SVGAGI. DNA for the CDR3: TGTGCCAGCAGCCTAACGGGAGATACGCAGTATTTT. Protein sequence: CASSLTGDTQYF.

V usage is TRBV5-1 and J usage is TRBJ2-1, with 11 bases that match TRBD2. V trimming: 0 bases; J trimming: 0 bases; junction bases outside the gene matches: 17. There are 22 residues in the CDR3. In germline, CDR1 is SGHRS, CDR2 YFSETQ. The CDR3 spells CASSLAIERLAGGSSSYNEQFF. CDR3 DNA sequence: TGCGCCAGCAGCTTGGCTATTGAGCGTCTAGCGGGAGGCAGCAGCTCCTACAATGAGCAGTTCTTC. Drawing the rest from reference TRBV5-1 and TRBJ2-1, the complete variable domain is KAGVTQTPRYLIKTRGQQVTLSCSPISGHRSVSWYQQTPGQGLQFLFEYFSETQRNKGNFPGRFSGRQFSNSRSEMNVSTLELGDSALYLCASSLAIERLAGGSSSYNEQFFGPGTRLTVL.

The table lists this clone with a few counts. The J gene is TRBJ2-7, the V gene TRBV30; 7 nucleotides agree with TRBD1. This CDR3 comprises 12 residues. The J segment lost 3 bases and the V segment lost 6 bases, leaving 5 bases of the junction unmatched. The germline gives CDR1 GTSNPN, CDR2 SVGIG (reference sequence). The CDR3 bases are TGTGCCTGTCGGACAGGTGGCTACGAGCAGTACTTC. This gives the protein CACRTGGYEQYF.

This clone was picked up a small number of times. The CDR3 is CSVEGGYSGSFDEQFF. CDR3 coding DNA: TGCAGCGTTGAAGGGGGGTATAGCGGGAGTTTCGATGAGCAGTTCTTC. The chain is built from TRBV29-1 and TRBJ2-1, with 9 bases matching TRBD2. V trimming: 1 base; J trimming: 8 bases; junction bases outside the gene matches: 12. This CDR3 is 16 amino acids long. Germline CDR1 SQVTM, CDR2 ANQGSEA.

In nucleotides, the CDR3 is TGCGCCAGCAGCTTGGATAGCGGGAGCTGGAATGAGCAGTTCTTC. Its protein is CASSLDSGSWNEQFF. The chain is built from TRBV5-1 and TRBJ2-1; 9 nucleotides line up with TRBD2. Trimming cost V 0 bases and J 7 bases; bases outside gene matches: 5. The CDR3 is 15 amino acids. Germline-derived CDR1 and CDR2 are SGHRS and YFSETQ. Using reference TRBV5-1 and TRBJ2-1 for the parts outside the CDR3, the full variable domain is KAGVTQTPRYLIKTRGQQVTLSCSPISGHRSVSWYQQTPGQGLQFLFEYFSETQRNKGNFPGRFSGRQFSNSRSEMNVSTLELGDSALYLCASSLDSGSWNEQFFGPGTRLTVL.

The chain couples TRBV19 to TRBJ2-7; D gene uncertain. The CDR3 loop spans 16 amino acids. V was pared by 3 bases and J by 3 bases, with 18 bases between. Germline CDR1 is LNHDA and CDR2 is SQIVND (reference sequence). CDR3 bases: TGTGCCAGTAGTATTACCCCGGGTCAAGCCCGCTACGAGCAGTACTTC. It encodes CASSITPGQARYEQYF.

The chain has TRBV28 and TRBJ2-7; TRBD2 agrees at 11 bases. CDR3 size: 14 residues. The V segment lost 5 bases and the J segment 3 bases; nucleotides outside the gene matches: 3. Germline CDR1 reads MDHEN; CDR2 reads SYDVKM. DNA for the CDR3: TGTGCCAGCAGTGACCTAGCGGGAGGCTACGAGCAGTACTTC. It codes for CASSDLAGGYEQYF.

The chain joins TRBV29-1 to TRBJ2-7; 8 bases map to TRBD2. Germline assignment: CDR1 SQVTM and CDR2 ANQGSEA. The CDR3 loop spans 16 amino acids. V lost 4 bases, J lost 2 bases, and 13 bases stayed unmatched. CDR3 sequence: CSVARGGAGDTYEQYF. CDR3 nucleotide sequence: TGCAGCGTTGCCCGGGGGGGGGCAGGTGATACCTACGAGCAGTACTTC.

This chain links TRBV20-1 with TRBJ1-1, with D possibly TRBD1 on 5 matching bases. The CDR3 is 11 amino acids. Trimming stripped 3 bases from V and 8 bases from J, with 10 bases between. Germline CDR1 and CDR2: DFQATT and SNEGSKA (reference sequence). In nucleotides, the CDR3 is TGCAGTGCTAGGACGAACAGGGAAGCTTTCTTT. Translated: CSARTNREAFF.

This chain uses TRBV27 with TRBJ2-2; D gene ambiguous. The CDR3 length is 14 residues. Trimming pared 5 bases from V and 6 bases from J, leaving 13 bases between. CDR1 is MNHEY and CDR2 is SMNVEV in the germline V gene (reference sequence). The CDR3 bases are TGTGCCAGCAGTCCGTACTCCCCCCCCGGGGAGCTGTTTTTT. Its translation: CASSPYSPPGELFF.

The chain has TRBV5-6 and TRBJ1-2, with D unclear. From germline, CDR1 is SGHDT and CDR2 YYEEEE. V was cut by 4 bases and J by 8 bases, with 12 bases left in between. The CDR3 contains 12 residues. The CDR3 protein is CASSPVNRGYTF. For the CDR3, the DNA is TGTGCCAGCAGCCCAGTGAACCGAGGCTACACCTTC.

The V and J genes are TRBV14 and TRBJ2-7; a weak D match, TRBD1 (6 bases). Germline V gene data show CDR1 as SGHDN and CDR2 as FVKESK. The CDR3 has 15 amino acids. Trimming removed 4 bases from V and 2 bases from J, with 15 bases in between. CDR3 sequence reads: CASSPPGTRTYEQYF. The CDR3 DNA reads TGTGCCAGCAGCCCGCCCGGGACACGGACCTACGAGCAGTACTTC.

This chain connects TRBV15 to TRBJ1-5; D is ambiguous. The CDR3 has 15 amino acids. V shed 1 base and J shed 9 bases, with 16 bases lying between them. The germline V gene encodes CDR1 LNHNV and CDR2 YYDKDF (reference sequence). The CDR3 sequence: CATSRGAGGLLPQHF. The CDR3 DNA is TGTGCCACCAGCAGAGGCGCTGGAGGTTTGTTGCCCCAGCATTTT. Together with reference TRBV15 and TRBJ1-5, the CDR3 gives the full variable domain: DAMVIQNPRYQVTQFGKPVTLSCSQTLNHNVMYWYQQKSSQAPKLLFHYYDKDFNNEADTPDNFQSRRPNTSFCFLDIRSPGLGDTAMYLCATSRGAGGLLPQHFGDGTRLSIL.

The chain links TRBV6-5 to TRBJ1-1; a possible D gene is TRBD1 (5 bases). Germline CDR1 reads MNHEY; CDR2 reads SVGAGI. The CDR3 loop spans 13 amino acids. The V and J ends lost 10 bases and 2 bases respectively, with 14 bases between them. The CDR3 DNA reads TGTGCCACCCTCGGGGGTTACAACACTGAAGCTTTCTTT. Amino acids: CATLGGYNTEAFF.

The chain combines TRBV9 with TRBJ2-3; D unclear. CDR3 length equals 13 residues. Germline CDR1 is SGDLS and CDR2 is YYNGEE. The ends were cut back, 3 bases at V and 1 base at J, with 6 bases in the middle. The CDR3 DNA is TGTGCCAGCAGCGCGGTTGGCACAGATACGCAGTATTTT. Translating it yields CASSAVGTDTQYF.

V gene TRBV2 combines with J gene TRBJ2-5, with TRBD1 matching over 8 bases. Germline CDR1 SNHLY, CDR2 FYNNEI. Trimming at V came to 5 bases and at J to 9 bases, leaving 11 bases not matched to a gene. CDR3 length: 14 residues. CDR3: CASSREGDRTAQYF. CDR3 DNA: TGTGCCAGCAGTCGAGAGGGGGACAGGACGGCCCAGTACTTC. The full variable domain, in which reference TRBV2 and TRBJ2-5 provide the parts outside the CDR3, is EPEVTQTPSHQVTQMGQEVILRCVPISNHLYFYWYRQILGQKVEFLVSFYNNEISEKSEIFDDQFSVERPDGSNFTLKIRSTKLEDSAMYFCASSREGDRTAQYFGPGTRLLVL.

The rearrangement uses TRBV6-5 and TRBJ1-3; unclear D gene. The CDR3 is made up of 14 amino acids. CDR1 is MNHEY and CDR2 is SVGAGI in the germline V gene. Trimming stripped 2 bases from V and 4 bases from J, with 9 bases between. This chain's CDR3 is CASSYGSQGNTIYF. The DNA for the CDR3 is TGTGCCAGCAGTTACGGTTCACAGGGAAACACCATATATTTT.

This chain uses TRBV2 with TRBJ2-1; 11 nucleotides agree with TRBD2. The CDR3 sequence is 15 residues long. CDR1 is SNHLY and CDR2 is FYNNEI in the germline V gene. Losses at the gene ends were 7 bases for V and 0 bases for J; bases not matched to a gene: 2. CDR3 coding DNA: TGTGCCAGCAAGACTAGCGGGATCTCCTACAATGAGCAGTTCTTC. Translated: CASKTSGISYNEQFF. The full variable domain, with the rest looked up from reference TRBV2 and TRBJ2-1, is EPEVTQTPSHQVTQMGQEVILRCVPISNHLYFYWYRQILGQKVEFLVSFYNNEISEKSEIFDDQFSVERPDGSNFTLKIRSTKLEDSAMYFCASKTSGISYNEQFFGPGTRLTVL.

The V call is TRBV13, the J call TRBJ2-5; maybe TRBD2 (6 bases). Germline CDR1 and CDR2: PRHDT and FYEKMQ (reference sequence). V lost 5 bases, J lost 5 bases, and 12 bases lay in between. The CDR3 extends over 13 amino acids. CDR3 sequence: CASSPPGVETQYF. The DNA for the CDR3 is TGTGCCAGCAGCCCCCCGGGAGTGGAGACCCAGTACTTC.

The chain is built from TRBV18 and TRBJ2-5, with D unclear. CDR1 is KGHSH and CDR2 is LQKENI in the germline V gene. This CDR3 contains 14 residues. V was cut by 0 bases and J by 4 bases, with 9 bases left in between. The CDR3 coding sequence is TGTGCCAGCTCACCACCCCTCCCGGGAGAGACCCAGTACTTC. Translating it yields CASSPPLPGETQYF.

V usage is TRBV15 and J usage is TRBJ2-6; D unclear. CDR3 length equals 18 residues. The germline V gene has CDR1 LNHNV and CDR2 YYDKDF (reference sequence). V was shortened by 0 bases and J by 0 bases, with 12 bases between the two germline ends. CDR3 residues: CATSRDIEAASGANVLTF. The CDR3 DNA sequence: TGTGCCACCAGCAGAGATATCGAGGCAGCCTCTGGGGCCAACGTCCTGACTTTC.